Listed below are T cell receptor beta chains from one sample, sequenced in a study of vaccination and CD4 T cells after COVID-19. TCRdb independently ran MiXCR on the PCR reads; one entry per CDR3 protein. The repertoire consists of more than 25,000 distinct CDR3 sequences, with 49% occurring once and the leading ten covering about 5.3%. The input for sequencing was CD4+ T cells from blood, taken about 7 months after SARS-CoV-2 vaccination. The receptors here all came from a human donor who had recovered from COVID-19. Both conserved end residues are part of each CDR3. The order of the fields is CDR3 protein, CDR3 DNA, D gene, J gene, V gene, clone size. A D gene is named only where the DNA matches it firmly. Rows may omit the clone size; those that give it use once, few, many or a size class.

CDR3: CASSPHLPGAAYEQYF
DNA: TGTGCCAGCAGCCCACACCTACCGGGCGCCGCCTACGAGCAGTACTTC
D: -
J: TRBJ2-7
V: TRBV28
size: few

CDR3: CASSGQGSPSFF
DNA: TGTGCCAGCTCAGGACAGGGATCCCCCTCTTTCTTT
D: TRBD1
J: TRBJ1-1
V: TRBV6-1
size: -

CDR3: CASSFTAETQYF
DNA: TGTGCCAGCAGCTTTACAGCGGAGACCCAGTACTTC
D: -
J: TRBJ2-5
V: TRBV7-9
size: few

CDR3: CASSPGTLQETQYF
DNA: TGTGCCAGCAGCCCCGGGACTTTACAAGAGACCCAGTACTTC
D: -
J: TRBJ2-5
V: TRBV7-2
size: -

CDR3: CASSQQGAGANVLTF
DNA: TGTGCCAGCAGTCAACAGGGAGCTGGGGCCAACGTCCTGACTTTC
D: -
J: TRBJ2-6
V: TRBV7-3
size: -

CDR3: CASSYSSRNNSPLHF
DNA: TGTGCCAGCAGTTACTCGAGTCGGAATAATTCACCCCTCCACTTT
D: -
J: TRBJ1-6
V: TRBV6-5
size: few

CDR3: CASRGSYNEQFF
DNA: TGCGCCAGCAGGGGCTCCTACAATGAGCAGTTCTTC
D: -
J: TRBJ2-1
V: TRBV4-1
size: once

CDR3: CATSRRQGGELFF
DNA: TGTGCCACCAGCCGGAGACAGGGCGGGGAGCTGTTTTTT
D: TRBD1
J: TRBJ2-2
V: TRBV24-1
size: -

CDR3: CASSYQGPSIYTEAFF
DNA: TGTGCCAGCAGTTACCAGGGTCCTTCCATTTACACTGAAGCTTTCTTT
D: -
J: TRBJ1-1
V: TRBV6-5
size: -

CDR3: CASSLTSGRGGTDTQYF
DNA: TGTGCCAGCAGCCTGACTAGCGGGAGAGGGGGCACAGATACGCAGTATTTT
D: TRBD2
J: TRBJ2-3
V: TRBV7-9
size: -

CDR3: CSAVDGTSGYNEQFF
DNA: TGCAGTGCTGTCGACGGGACTAGCGGGTACAATGAGCAGTTCTTC
D: TRBD2
J: TRBJ2-1
V: TRBV20-1
size: -

CDR3: CASSLGAPIASPLHF
DNA: TGTGCCAGCAGCTTAGGGGCTCCGATCGCTTCACCCCTCCACTTT
D: -
J: TRBJ1-6
V: TRBV7-2
size: -

CDR3: CSARQTGGQREETQYF
DNA: TGCAGTGCTAGACAGACAGGGGGCCAGAGGGAAGAGACCCAGTACTTC
D: TRBD1
J: TRBJ2-5
V: TRBV20-1
size: once

CDR3: CATSPGFRREYTDTQYF
DNA: TGTGCCACCAGTCCCGGGTTCCGCAGGGAATACACAGATACGCAGTATTTT
D: -
J: TRBJ2-3
V: TRBV24-1
size: few

CDR3: CSARDRRREGIYEQYF
DNA: TGCAGTGCTAGAGATCGACGGCGGGAGGGAATCTACGAGCAGTACTTC
D: TRBD2
J: TRBJ2-7
V: TRBV20-1
size: few

CDR3: CSAGPSRISTDTQYF
DNA: TGCAGTGCGGGACCTAGCCGAATTAGCACAGATACGCAGTATTTT
D: -
J: TRBJ2-3
V: TRBV20-1
size: few

CDR3: CASSYLRDRGIGNQPQHF
DNA: TGTGCCAGCAGTTACCTAAGGGACAGGGGGATAGGCAATCAGCCCCAGCATTTT
D: TRBD1
J: TRBJ1-5
V: TRBV6-2/TRBV6-3
size: -

CDR3: CASSLIRTSGSYNEQFF
DNA: TGTGCCAGCAGTTTGATACGGACTAGCGGGAGCTACAATGAGCAGTTCTTC
D: TRBD2
J: TRBJ2-1
V: TRBV27
size: -

CDR3: CASSQDRGDQPQHF
DNA: TGTGCCAGCAGCCAAGACAGGGGTGATCAGCCCCAGCATTTT
D: -
J: TRBJ1-5
V: TRBV4-2
size: -

CDR3: CASRIAGGEHEQYF
DNA: TGTGCCAGCCGAATAGCGGGAGGCGAACACGAGCAGTACTTC
D: TRBD2
J: TRBJ2-7
V: TRBV6-1
size: -

CDR3: CASSLEGETQYF
DNA: TGTGCCAGCAGCTTAGAGGGGGAGACCCAGTACTTC
D: -
J: TRBJ2-5
V: TRBV11-2
size: few

CDR3: CATSDLNRGDTGELFF
DNA: TGTGCCACCAGTGATTTAAACAGGGGGGACACCGGGGAGCTGTTTTTT
D: TRBD1
J: TRBJ2-2
V: TRBV24-1
size: few

CDR3: CASSLRGLASQFF
DNA: TGTGCCAGCAGCTTGAGGGGACTAGCCTCGCAGTTCTTC
D: TRBD2
J: TRBJ2-1
V: TRBV7-2
size: once

CDR3: CASSYSSSYNEQFF
DNA: TGTGCCAGCAGTTACAGCAGCTCCTACAATGAGCAGTTCTTC
D: -
J: TRBJ2-1
V: TRBV6-2/TRBV6-3
size: -

CDR3: CASWDPGQNTEAFF
DNA: TGTGCCAGCTGGGACCCGGGTCAGAACACTGAAGCTTTCTTT
D: -
J: TRBJ1-1
V: TRBV28
size: few

CDR3: CSAHGTSGTIAKNIQYF
DNA: TGCAGTGCGCACGGGACTAGCGGGACGATAGCCAAAAACATTCAGTACTTC
D: TRBD2
J: TRBJ2-4
V: TRBV20-1
size: -

CDR3: CASRTGGASTAVSLHF
DNA: TGTGCCAGCAGAACGGGGGGGGCAAGTACCGCCGTATCCCTCCACTTT
D: -
J: TRBJ1-6
V: TRBV6-1
size: -

CDR3: CASSFPGGAYTEAFF
DNA: TGTGCCAGCAGTTTCCCAGGGGGCGCGTACACTGAAGCTTTCTTT
D: TRBD1
J: TRBJ1-1
V: TRBV28
size: -

CDR3: CSARDSPRAGTPNSGNTIYF
DNA: TGCAGTGCTAGAGATTCCCCAAGGGCTGGGACACCTAACTCTGGAAACACCATATATTTT
D: -
J: TRBJ1-3
V: TRBV20-1
size: -

CDR3: CASSLKPTGTLSNQPQHF
DNA: TGTGCCAGCAGCCTGAAACCGACAGGGACCCTTAGCAATCAGCCCCAGCATTTT
D: TRBD1
J: TRBJ1-5
V: TRBV27
size: -

CDR3: CASSPPTTWSASPLHF
DNA: TGTGCCAGTAGTCCACCTACTACTTGGTCCGCTTCACCCCTCCACTTT
D: -
J: TRBJ1-6
V: TRBV19
size: -

CDR3: CASSLSPLHFNPHNEQFF
DNA: TGTGCCAGCAGTTTATCGCCCCTCCACTTTAACCCCCACAATGAGCAGTTCTTC
D: -
J: TRBJ2-1
V: TRBV27
size: -

CDR3: CSAGPGLAGTEQFF
DNA: TGCAGTGCTGGGCCGGGACTAGCGGGAACTGAGCAGTTCTTC
D: TRBD2
J: TRBJ2-1
V: TRBV20-1
size: -

CDR3: CATSRDRVGAYEQYF
DNA: TGTGCCACCAGCAGAGATCGGGTAGGGGCGTACGAGCAGTACTTC
D: -
J: TRBJ2-7
V: TRBV15
size: -

CDR3: CASSPNLGTQYF
DNA: TGTGCCAGCAGCCCAAACCTCGGGACGCAGTATTTT
D: -
J: TRBJ2-3
V: TRBV7-2
size: -

CDR3: CASSQAGEADTQYF
DNA: TGTGCCAGCAGCCAAGCGGGAGAGGCAGATACGCAGTATTTT
D: -
J: TRBJ2-3
V: TRBV4-2
size: few

CDR3: CSASNRRGLTTEAFF
DNA: TGCAGTGCTAGTAACCGAAGGGGGCTCACGACTGAAGCTTTCTTT
D: TRBD1
J: TRBJ1-1
V: TRBV20-1
size: -

CDR3: CASSSRGAQAVETQYF
DNA: TGTGCCAGCAGCTCTAGGGGGGCGCAGGCTGTAGAGACCCAGTACTTC
D: -
J: TRBJ2-5
V: TRBV7-8
size: few

CDR3: CASSQLTRQGTDGYTF
DNA: TGTGCCAGCAGTCAACTGACCCGCCAGGGAACAGATGGCTACACCTTC
D: -
J: TRBJ1-2
V: TRBV28
size: -

CDR3: CASNSQGSGANVLTF
DNA: TGTGCCAGCAACTCCCAGGGCTCTGGGGCCAACGTCCTGACTTTC
D: -
J: TRBJ2-6
V: TRBV28
size: -

CDR3: CASRQGGSRYGANVLTF
DNA: TGTGCCAGCAGGCAGGGTGGCTCTCGCTATGGGGCCAACGTCCTGACTTTC
D: -
J: TRBJ2-6
V: TRBV7-3
size: -

CDR3: CASSQGQGGRAGFEQYF
DNA: TGCGCCAGCAGCCAAGGCCAGGGCGGGAGGGCCGGGTTCGAGCAGTACTTC
D: TRBD2
J: TRBJ2-7
V: TRBV4-1
size: -